A single sample gave rise to the 4 T cell receptor beta chains below, sequenced in a study of blood T cell repertoires in COVID-19 (dated by TCRdb to the early 2020s). Library preparation was by the immunoSEQ multiplex PCR assay. TCRdb limited this immuneACCESS table to in-frame rearrangements with V and J called. A share of clones is missing; checked studies link under half to unresolved V genes, and the rest is unexplained. The sample yields a few hundred thousand clones; more than 75% were counted once. The ten largest make up about 9.4% of the sample. The sample was PBMCs or T cells enriched from blood (not recorded which). The receptor source for this set is a woman aged 50 to 60 who had recovered from COVID-19.

This chain links TRBV4-3 with TRBJ2-1; 10 bases agree with TRBD2. Germline V gene data show CDR1 as LGHNA and CDR2 as YSLEER. V lost 0 bases to trimming and J lost 0 bases; unmatched junction nucleotides: 8. The CDR3 runs to 19 residues. The CDR3 region is CASSQDRQSGGDSYNEQFF. Here the CDR3 DNA reads TGCGCCAGCAGCCAAGATCGTCAGAGCGGGGGGGACTCCTACAATGAGCAGTTCTTC.

The rearrangement uses TRBV7-3 and TRBJ1-2; 10 nucleotides align to TRBD1. The CDR3 totals 16 residues. Per germline, CDR1 SGHTA and CDR2 FQGTGA. Losses at the gene ends were 1 base for V and 6 bases for J; bases not matched to a gene: 8. CDR3 coding DNA: TGTGCCAGCAGCTTAAGCGACTCCGGGACAGGGGATGGCTACACCTTC. Its protein is CASSLSDSGTGDGYTF.

The table lists this clone with many counts. CDR3 DNA sequence: TGTGCCAGCCGCCCCGGAGGGGCGTATAATTCACCCCTCCACTTT. It specifies CASRPGGAYNSPLHF. The chain employs TRBV27 and TRBJ1-6; D is possibly TRBD1 (5 bases). Trimming took 8 bases from V and 4 from J, leaving 15 bases between them. CDR1 and CDR2 from the germline V gene are MNHEY and SMNVEV (reference sequence). This CDR3 contains 15 residues.

This chain connects TRBV7-2 to TRBJ2-1; a possible D gene is TRBD2 (7 bases). The CDR3 contains 15 residues. Germline CDR1 is SGHTA and CDR2 is FQGNSA. Between the trimmed V and J ends, which lost 3 bases and 5 bases, there was a span of 14 bases. Written as DNA, the CDR3 is TGTGCCAGCAGCTTCGGACTAGGGGGGAACAATGAGCAGTTCTTC. This encodes CASSFGLGGNNEQFF.